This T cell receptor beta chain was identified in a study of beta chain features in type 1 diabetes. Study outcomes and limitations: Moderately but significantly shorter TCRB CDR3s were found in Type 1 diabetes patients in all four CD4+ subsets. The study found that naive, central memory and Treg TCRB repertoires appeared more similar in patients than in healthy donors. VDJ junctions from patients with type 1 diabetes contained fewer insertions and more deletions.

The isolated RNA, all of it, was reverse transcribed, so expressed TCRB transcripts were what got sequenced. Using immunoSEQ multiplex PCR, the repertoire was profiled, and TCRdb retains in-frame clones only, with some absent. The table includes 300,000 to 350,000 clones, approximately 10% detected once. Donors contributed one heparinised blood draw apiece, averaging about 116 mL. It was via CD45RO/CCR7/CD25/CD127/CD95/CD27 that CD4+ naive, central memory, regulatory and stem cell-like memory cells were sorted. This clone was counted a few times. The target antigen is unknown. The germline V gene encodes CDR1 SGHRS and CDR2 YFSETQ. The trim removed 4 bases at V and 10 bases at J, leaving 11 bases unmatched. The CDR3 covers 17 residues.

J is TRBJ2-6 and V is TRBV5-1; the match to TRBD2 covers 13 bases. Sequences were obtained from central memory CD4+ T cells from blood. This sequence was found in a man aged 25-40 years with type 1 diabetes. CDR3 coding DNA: TGCGCCAGCAGCACCGGGACTAGCGGGGCCCCAACAAACGTCCTGACTTTC. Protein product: CASSTGTSGAPTNVLTF.